This TCR beta chain was recovered during a study of technical replicates of blood from a handful of donors. With 2 bases removed from V and 4 bases from J, the gap between germline ends came to 13 bases. Germline CDR1 reads SGHNT; CDR2 reads YYREEE (reference sequence). This CDR3 region has 15 residues. Measured with immunoSEQ multiplex PCR; TCRdb has only the in-frame clones, and not every one. The data hold more than 65,000 clones, with roughly 92% observed a single time. The sample taken for sequencing was T cells isolated from PBMCs. The receptor was isolated from a human donor in good health. The chain carries TRBV5-4 and TRBJ2-1; D uncertain. CDR3 coding DNA: TGTGCCAGCAGCTTATTTAGTGACATGTACAATGAGCAGTTCTTC. Translating gives CASSLFSDMYNEQFF.